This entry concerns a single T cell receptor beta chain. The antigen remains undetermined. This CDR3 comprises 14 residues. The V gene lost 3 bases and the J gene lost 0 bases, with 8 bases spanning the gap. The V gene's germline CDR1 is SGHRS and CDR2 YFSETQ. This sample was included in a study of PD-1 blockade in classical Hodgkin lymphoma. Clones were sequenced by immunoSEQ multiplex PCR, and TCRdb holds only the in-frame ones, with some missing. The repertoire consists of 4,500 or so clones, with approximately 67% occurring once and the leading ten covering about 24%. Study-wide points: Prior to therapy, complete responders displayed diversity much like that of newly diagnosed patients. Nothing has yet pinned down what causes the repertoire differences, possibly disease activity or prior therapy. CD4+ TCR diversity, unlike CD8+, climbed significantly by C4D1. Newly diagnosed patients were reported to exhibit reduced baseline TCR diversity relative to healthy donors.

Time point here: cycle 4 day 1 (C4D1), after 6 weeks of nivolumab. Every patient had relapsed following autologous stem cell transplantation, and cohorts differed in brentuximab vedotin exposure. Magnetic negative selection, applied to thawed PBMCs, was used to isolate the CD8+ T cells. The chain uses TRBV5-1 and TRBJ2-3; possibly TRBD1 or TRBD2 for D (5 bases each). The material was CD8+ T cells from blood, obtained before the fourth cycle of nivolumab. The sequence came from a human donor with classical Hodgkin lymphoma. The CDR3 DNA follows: TGCGCCAGCAGCTGGAGGACAAGCACAGATACGCAGTATTTT. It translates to CASSWRTSTDTQYF.